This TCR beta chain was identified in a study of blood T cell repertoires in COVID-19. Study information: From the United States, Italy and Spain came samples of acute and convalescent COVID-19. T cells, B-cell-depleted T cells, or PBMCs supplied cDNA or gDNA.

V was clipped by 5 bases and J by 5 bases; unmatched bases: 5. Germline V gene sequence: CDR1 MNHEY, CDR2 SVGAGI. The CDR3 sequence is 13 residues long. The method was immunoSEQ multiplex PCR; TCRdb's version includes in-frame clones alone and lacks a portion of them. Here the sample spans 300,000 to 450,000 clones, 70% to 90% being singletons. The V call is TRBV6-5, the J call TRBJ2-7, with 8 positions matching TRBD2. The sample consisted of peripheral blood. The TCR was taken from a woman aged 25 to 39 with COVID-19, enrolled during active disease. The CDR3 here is CASSRGGAHEQYF. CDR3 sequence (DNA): TGTGCCAGCAGTCGGGGGGGGGCCCACGAGCAGTACTTC.